This entry lists 2 T cell receptor beta chains sequenced from one sample in a study of regulatory T cells in long-lasting Graves disease. Stated time point: persistent/refractory GD, antithyroid drugs over 5 years with positive TRAb. PBMCs were the source of the RNA used for TCR sequencing. Sequencing libraries for TCR beta were prepared with iRepertoire HTBI primers and Arm-PCR of CDR3 regions. TCRdb reprocessed the multiplex PCR reads with MiXCR, giving one entry per CDR3 protein. The repertoire holds hundreds of thousands of distinct CDR3 sequences, with about 21% as singletons. Material: peripheral blood mononuclear cells (PBMCs), obtained when the disease was refractory, from a patient treated with antithyroid drugs. Receptors were obtained from a female donor with Graves disease.

This clonotype was counted between two and nine times. The chain links TRBV12-3 or TRBV12-4 to TRBJ1-2, with D maybe TRBD1 (5 bases). The CDR3 runs 14 residues. V lost 7 bases and J 1 base, leaving 13 bases between the germline ends. CDR3 amino acids: CASKRSGGNYGYTF. For the CDR3, the DNA is TGTGCCAGCAAGAGGTCCGGGGGTAACTATGGCTACACCTTC.

Remarks on this clonotype: Being one base from a much bigger clone, this may be a read error. Lacking the conserved final phenylalanine or tryptophan, this CDR3 likely reflects a read error. V usage is TRBV20-1 and J usage is TRBJ2-7, with D unresolved. The CDR3 is made up of 11 amino acids. Looked up from germline, CDR1 is DFQATT and CDR2 is SNEGSKA (reference sequence). The germline V and J ends were trimmed by 1 base and 7 bases, with 8 bases remaining between them. CDR3 sequence: CSARVASEQYL. CDR3 DNA sequence: TGCAGTGCTAGAGTAGCAAGTGAGCAGTACCTC.